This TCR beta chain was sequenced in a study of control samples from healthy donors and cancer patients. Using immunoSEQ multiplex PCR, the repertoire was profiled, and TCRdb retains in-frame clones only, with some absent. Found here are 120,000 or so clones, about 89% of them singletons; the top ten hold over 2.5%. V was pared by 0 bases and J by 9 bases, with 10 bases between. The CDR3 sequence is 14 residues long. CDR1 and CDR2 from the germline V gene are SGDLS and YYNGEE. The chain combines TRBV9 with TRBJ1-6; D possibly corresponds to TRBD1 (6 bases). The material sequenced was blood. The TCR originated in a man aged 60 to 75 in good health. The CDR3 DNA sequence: TGTGCCAGCAGCGTAGGGGGGCATAGTTCACCCCTCCACTTT. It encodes CASSVGGHSSPLHF.